This record concerns one TCR beta chain sequence. The target antigen is unknown. The sample is drawn from a study of cytomegalovirus exposure and HLA in healthy donors. Study-level points and caveats: A further, later analysis showed that HLA-associated TCR beta chains (compared with equally common others) were more clonally expanded. Using the classifier, cytomegalovirus status was reportedly diagnosed with high specificity and sensitivity.

The junction had 1 base not matched to a gene; V was cut back by 1 base and J by 7 bases. This CDR3 is 13 amino acids long. CDR1 and CDR2 (germline): SGHNT, YYREEE (reference sequence). The PCR employed 60 Vbeta primers together with 13 Jbeta primers. The method was immunoSEQ multiplex PCR; TCRdb's version includes in-frame clones alone and lacks a portion of them. The table shows some 120,000 clones, with roughly 68% occurring only once. Material: PBMCs. The chain carries TRBV5-4 and TRBJ2-2; TRBD2 aligns across 7 bases. This receptor was identified in a woman between 25 and 40 years old in good health and CMV-seronegative. The CDR3, as DNA: TGTGCCAGCAGCTTGACTAGCGTCGGGGAGCTGTTTTTT. It yields the protein CASSLTSVGELFF. The entire variable domain, with the rest obtained from reference TRBV5-4 and TRBJ2-2, is as follows: ETGVTQSPTHLIKTRGQQVTLRCSSQSGHNTVSWYQQALGQGPQFIFQYYREEENGRGNFPPRFSGLQFPNYSSELNVNALELDDSALYLCASSLTSVGELFFGEGSRLTVL.